The entry that follows covers one T cell receptor beta chain sequence. Repertoires were generated with immunoSEQ multiplex PCR, while TCRdb's copy carries only in-frame clones and drops some. The data hold 150,000 to 200,000 clones, with 86% observed a single time. Germline loops: CDR1 SGHDN, CDR2 FVKESK. V was trimmed by 4 bases and J by 0 bases, leaving 7 bases between them. The CDR3 contains 14 residues. The data belong to a study of blood T cell repertoires in COVID-19. Study-wide context: The study drew acute and convalescent COVID-19 samples from the United States, Italy and Spain.

The chain couples TRBV14 to TRBJ1-3; D not resolved. The sample was PBMCs or T cells enriched from blood (not recorded which). The origin of this receptor is a young woman who had recovered from COVID-19. The CDR3 nucleotides are TGTGCCAGCAGCCGGGCCAGCTCTGGAAACACCATATATTTT. Translated: CASSRASSGNTIYF.